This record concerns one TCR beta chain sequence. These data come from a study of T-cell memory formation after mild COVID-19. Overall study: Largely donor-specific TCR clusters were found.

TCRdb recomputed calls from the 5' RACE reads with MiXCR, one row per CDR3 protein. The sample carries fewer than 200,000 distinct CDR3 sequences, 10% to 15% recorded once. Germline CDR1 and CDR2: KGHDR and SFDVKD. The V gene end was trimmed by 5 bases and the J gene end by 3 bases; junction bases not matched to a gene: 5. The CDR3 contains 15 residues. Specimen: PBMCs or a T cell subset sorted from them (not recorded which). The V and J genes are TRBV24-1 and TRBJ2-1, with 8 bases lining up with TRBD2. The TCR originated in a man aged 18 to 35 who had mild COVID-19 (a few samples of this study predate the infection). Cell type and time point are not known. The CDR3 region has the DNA TGTGCCACCAGTGGAGCGGGGGCGAACTACAATGAGCAGTTCTTC. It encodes CATSGAGANYNEQFF.